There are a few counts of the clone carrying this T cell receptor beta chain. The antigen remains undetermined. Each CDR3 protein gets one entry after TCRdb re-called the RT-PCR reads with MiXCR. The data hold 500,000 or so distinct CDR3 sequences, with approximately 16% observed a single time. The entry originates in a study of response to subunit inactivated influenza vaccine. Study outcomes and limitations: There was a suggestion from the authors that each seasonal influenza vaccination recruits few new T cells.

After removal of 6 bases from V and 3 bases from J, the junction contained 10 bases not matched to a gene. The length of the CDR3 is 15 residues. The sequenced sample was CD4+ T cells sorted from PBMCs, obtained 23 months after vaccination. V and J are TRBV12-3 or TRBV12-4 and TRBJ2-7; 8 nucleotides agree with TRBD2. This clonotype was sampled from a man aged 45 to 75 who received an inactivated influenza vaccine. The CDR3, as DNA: TGTGCCAGCAGCCTAAAGCGGGAGAGTTTCTACGAGCAGTACTTC. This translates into CASSLKRESFYEQYF.